The clone carrying this T cell receptor (beta chain) was counted a few times. The germline CDR1 and CDR2 sequences are WSHSY and SAAADI. This CDR3 contains 13 residues. V was clipped by 3 bases and J by 6 bases; unmatched bases: 1. In the authors' methods: Reference gene primer amplification yielded estimated nucleated cell counts. Profiled with immunoSEQ multiplex PCR; TCRdb holds only in-frame clones, not every one. V, J and clone size are those of that table, while D and trimming were read from the DNA. The table shows about 46,000 clones, with approximately 87% occurring only once. The data are from a study of blood T cell repertoires in COVID-19. Study details: The origin of the acute and convalescent COVID-19 samples was the United States, Italy and Spain. T cells, B-cell-depleted T cells, or PBMCs provided the cDNA or gDNA that served as material.

Sequencing was performed on peripheral blood. The clonotype was recovered from a human donor in a cohort sampled during active COVID-19. This chain links TRBV10-2 with TRBJ2-7; 11 bases are a match to TRBD2. This chain's CDR3 is CASSEGLAGEQYF. The CDR3 DNA reads as TGCGCCAGCAGTGAAGGACTAGCGGGCGAGCAGTACTTC.